The source of this TCR beta chain is a study of blood T cell repertoires in COVID-19. Germline trimming cut 5 bases from V and 15 bases from J; bases unmatched to any gene: 9. Looked up from germline, CDR1 is SGDLS and CDR2 is YYNGEE. The CDR3 totals 12 residues. The table came from immunoSEQ multiplex PCR; TCRdb's copy has only in-frame clones and leaves some out. Counted here are around 59,000 clones, about 76% occurring once; the ten biggest clones make up 28%. This sequence was found in a woman of 80 years or more with active or convalescent COVID-19. The genes are TRBV9 and TRBJ2-1; 9 bases line up with TRBD1. The specimen sequenced was peripheral blood. DNA for the CDR3: TGTGCCAGCAGTTCCTTCGGGACAGGGCTGTTCTTC. It specifies CASSSFGTGLFF.